The table lists the clone carrying this T cell receptor (beta chain) with many counts. As an off-target read in a library built for alpha chains, this beta chain has a frequency of little significance. The time point: sample taken at primary tumor resection. Whole RNA came from tumor, nontumor lung or frozen PBMC and was sequenced without being sorted. TCRdb ran MiXCR on the 5' RACE reads and lists one entry per CDR3 protein. The sample lists 9,500 to 15,000 distinct CDR3 sequences, 6.2% seen once, with 9% to 12% in the top ten. The data originate from a study of spatial heterogeneity in lung cancer. Germline V gene sequence: CDR1 SEHNR, CDR2 FQNEAQ (reference sequence). J lost 0 bases, V lost 4 bases, and 8 bases had no gene match. The length of the CDR3 is 19 residues.

The receptor was isolated from a male donor with early-stage non-small cell lung cancer. The J gene is TRBJ2-1, the V gene TRBV7-9; 14 nucleotides match TRBD2. The starting material was normal lung tissue next to the tumor, obtained at surgery. The CDR3 DNA is TGTGCCAGCAGCTCCCACCGGACTAGCGGGAGGAGCTCCTACAATGAGCAGTTCTTC. Amino acid sequence: CASSSHRTSGRSSYNEQFF.